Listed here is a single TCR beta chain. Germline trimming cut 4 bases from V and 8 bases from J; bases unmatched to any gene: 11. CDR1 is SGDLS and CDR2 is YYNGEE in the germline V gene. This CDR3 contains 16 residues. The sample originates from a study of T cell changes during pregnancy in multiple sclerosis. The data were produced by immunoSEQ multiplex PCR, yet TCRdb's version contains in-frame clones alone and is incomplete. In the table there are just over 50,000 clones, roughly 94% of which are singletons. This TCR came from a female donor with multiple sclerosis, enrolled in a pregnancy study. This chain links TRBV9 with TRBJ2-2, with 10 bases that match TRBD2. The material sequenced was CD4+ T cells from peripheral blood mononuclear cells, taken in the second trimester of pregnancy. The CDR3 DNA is TGTGCCAGCAGCCCGTCACCGGGACTAGCGTATGGGGAGCTGTTTTTT. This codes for CASSPSPGLAYGELFF. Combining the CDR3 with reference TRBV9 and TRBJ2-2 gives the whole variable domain DSGVTQTPKHLITATGQRVTLRCSPRSGDLSVYWYQQSLDQGLQFLIQYYNGEERAKGNILERFSAQQFPDLHSELNLSSLELGDSALYFCASSPSPGLAYGELFFGEGSRLTVL.